This is a list of T cell receptor beta chains from one sample in a study of regulatory T cells in long-lasting Graves disease. MiXCR was run by TCRdb on the multiplex PCR reads, yielding one entry per CDR3 protein. The top ten clones hold 38% of a sample with approximately 300,000 distinct CDR3 sequences, 15% to 20% of them seen once. Sequences were derived from peripheral blood mononuclear cells (PBMCs), sampled at new diagnosis, from a patient treated with antithyroid drugs. Receptors were obtained from a female donor with Graves disease. The CDR3 runs from the conserved cysteine through the conserved F or W. D genes are given only for firm matches. Clone size is shown for a subset of rows, as once, few, many or a class of expanded clone.

d_gene: TRBD1; abundance: .; v_gene: TRBV7-9; j_gene: TRBJ2-3; CDR3aa: CASSRPPGTGGTDTQYF; CDR3nt: TGTGCCAGCAGCCGACCTCCCGGGACAGGGGGCACAGATACGCAGTATTTT
d_gene: .; abundance: many; v_gene: TRBV19; j_gene: TRBJ1-1; CDR3aa: CASSKPSMNTEAFF; CDR3nt: TGTGCCAGTAGTAAGCCTAGCATGAACACTGAAGCTTTCTTT
d_gene: .; abundance: .; v_gene: TRBV2; j_gene: TRBJ1-4; CDR3aa: CASSDRRASTNEKLFF; CDR3nt: TGTGCCAGCAGTGATAGAAGGGCCTCAACTAATGAAAAACTGTTTTTT
d_gene: .; abundance: many; v_gene: TRBV28; j_gene: TRBJ2-1; CDR3aa: CASSLEDGRDRGFF; CDR3nt: TGTGCCAGCAGTTTAGAGGACGGAAGGGATAGAGGGTTCTTC
d_gene: .; abundance: many; v_gene: TRBV11-1; j_gene: TRBJ2-3; CDR3aa: CASSLADSRIEDTQYF; CDR3nt: TGTGCCAGCAGCTTAGCGGACAGCCGAATTGAGGATACGCAGTATTTT
d_gene: .; abundance: many; v_gene: TRBV15; j_gene: TRBJ1-1; CDR3aa: CATSRARTEPTEAFF; CDR3nt: TGTGCCACCAGCAGAGCTAGGACAGAGCCCACTGAAGCTTTCTTT
d_gene: .; abundance: many; v_gene: TRBV2; j_gene: TRBJ1-2; CDR3aa: CASSDTGSNYGYTF; CDR3nt: TGTGCCAGCAGTGACACGGGCAGTAACTATGGCTACACCTTC
d_gene: .; abundance: .; v_gene: TRBV6-2/TRBV6-3; j_gene: TRBJ1-1; CDR3aa: CATTLGGEAFF; CDR3nt: TGTGCCACCACATTGGGGGGTGAAGCTTTCTTT
d_gene: .; abundance: many; v_gene: TRBV12-3/TRBV12-4; j_gene: TRBJ2-3; CDR3aa: CASNQEGTDTQYF; CDR3nt: TGTGCCAGCAACCAGGAGGGAACAGATACGCAGTATTTT
d_gene: TRBD2; abundance: few; v_gene: TRBV19; j_gene: TRBJ2-7; CDR3aa: CASSIIAGGPLGEQYF; CDR3nt: TGTGCCAGTAGTATTATAGCGGGAGGGCCTTTGGGCGAGCAGTACTTC
d_gene: .; abundance: .; v_gene: TRBV9; j_gene: TRBJ2-7; CDR3aa: CASSVDSPYEQYF; CDR3nt: TGTGCCAGCAGCGTTGACTCTCCCTACGAGCAGTACTTC
d_gene: .; abundance: many; v_gene: TRBV25-1; j_gene: TRBJ2-2; CDR3aa: CASSVRHQAGELFF; CDR3nt: TGTGCCAGCAGTGTAAGACATCAAGCCGGGGAGCTGTTTTTT
d_gene: .; abundance: few; v_gene: TRBV5-5; j_gene: TRBJ1-4; CDR3aa: CAGSETGTNEKLFF; CDR3nt: TGTGCCGGCAGCGAGACAGGAACTAATGAAAAACTGTTTTTT
d_gene: .; abundance: many; v_gene: TRBV19; j_gene: TRBJ2-1; CDR3aa: CASSITLLSRRNEQFF; CDR3nt: TGTGCCAGTAGTATTACCCTCCTGTCCCGGCGCAATGAGCAGTTCTTC
d_gene: .; abundance: many; v_gene: TRBV28; j_gene: TRBJ1-5; CDR3aa: CASSPLEQPQHF; CDR3nt: TGTGCCAGCAGCCCTCTGGAGCAGCCCCAGCATTTT
d_gene: TRBD2; abundance: .; v_gene: TRBV5-6; j_gene: TRBJ2-2; CDR3aa: CASSSGTSYTGELFF; CDR3nt: TGTGCCAGCAGCTCTGGGACTAGTTACACCGGGGAGCTGTTTTTT
d_gene: TRBD2; abundance: many; v_gene: TRBV27; j_gene: TRBJ2-3; CDR3aa: CASSISGSRADTQYF; CDR3nt: TGTGCCAGCAGTATTAGCGGGAGTAGGGCAGATACGCAGTATTTT
d_gene: TRBD1; abundance: many; v_gene: TRBV28; j_gene: TRBJ1-1; CDR3aa: CASRTGGQNTEAFF; CDR3nt: TGTGCCAGCAGGACAGGGGGGCAGAACACTGAAGCTTTCTTT
d_gene: .; abundance: many; v_gene: TRBV11-3; j_gene: TRBJ2-2; CDR3aa: CASSFLLIVVPLFF; CDR3nt: TGTGCCAGCAGCTTCTTACTGATCGTCGTCCCGCTGTTTTTT
d_gene: .; abundance: many; v_gene: TRBV28; j_gene: TRBJ2-2; CDR3aa: CASSLSMRQYTGELFF; CDR3nt: TGTGCCAGCAGTTTATCGATGAGACAGTACACCGGGGAGCTGTTTTTT
d_gene: TRBD2; abundance: many; v_gene: TRBV5-1; j_gene: TRBJ2-5; CDR3aa: CASNTGTSGVEQETQYF; CDR3nt: TGCGCCAGCAACACCGGGACTAGCGGGGTGGAACAAGAGACCCAGTACTTC
d_gene: .; abundance: many; v_gene: TRBV18; j_gene: TRBJ1-1; CDR3aa: CASSETGRDTEAFF; CDR3nt: TGTGCCAGCTCGGAAACAGGGAGGGACACTGAAGCTTTCTTT
d_gene: .; abundance: few; v_gene: TRBV19; j_gene: TRBJ2-7; CDR3aa: CASSIDQGGSSYEQYF; CDR3nt: TGTGCCAGTAGTATAGATCAGGGCGGTTCTTCCTACGAGCAGTACTTC
d_gene: TRBD1; abundance: many; v_gene: TRBV20-1; j_gene: TRBJ1-1; CDR3aa: CSAQDRGSMNTEAFF; CDR3nt: TGCAGTGCCCAGGACAGGGGGTCCATGAACACTGAAGCTTTCTTT
d_gene: TRBD1; abundance: many; v_gene: TRBV6-1; j_gene: TRBJ1-3; CDR3aa: CASSQGGPFSGNTIYF; CDR3nt: TGTGCCAGCAGCCAGGGGGGCCCCTTCTCTGGAAACACCATATATTTT
d_gene: .; abundance: once; v_gene: TRBV28; j_gene: TRBJ2-5; CDR3aa: CASSLGSSYNEQYF; CDR3nt: TGTGCCAGCAGTTTGGGTAGCTCCTACAATGAGCAGTACTTC
d_gene: .; abundance: many; v_gene: TRBV28; j_gene: TRBJ1-1; CDR3aa: CASSLMGRAREAEAFF; CDR3nt: TGTGCCAGCAGTTTAATGGGGCGTGCGAGGGAGGCTGAAGCTTTCTTT
d_gene: .; abundance: many; v_gene: TRBV7-9; j_gene: TRBJ2-7; CDR3aa: CASSLGTTYEQYF; CDR3nt: TGTGCCAGCAGCTTAGGGACCACCTACGAGCAGTACTTC
d_gene: TRBD2; abundance: many; v_gene: TRBV2; j_gene: TRBJ2-3; CDR3aa: CASSDSTLAGYGTDTQYF; CDR3nt: TGTGCCAGCAGTGACTCCACCCTAGCGGGATACGGCACAGATACGCAGTATTTT
d_gene: TRBD1; abundance: many; v_gene: TRBV10-2; j_gene: TRBJ2-7; CDR3aa: CASLGTGESYEQYF; CDR3nt: TGCGCCAGTCTGGGGACAGGGGAATCCTACGAGCAGTACTTC
d_gene: .; abundance: few; v_gene: TRBV24-1; j_gene: TRBJ2-1; CDR3aa: CATSDARVTSGGSYNEQFF; CDR3nt: TGTGCCACCAGTGACGCAAGGGTCACGTCTGGCGGCTCCTACAATGAGCAGTTCTTC
d_gene: .; abundance: few; v_gene: TRBV5-6; j_gene: TRBJ2-3; CDR3aa: CASSLGGAGQYF; CDR3nt: TGTGCCAGCAGCTTGGGAGGAGCGGGGCAGTATTTT
d_gene: TRBD1; abundance: once; v_gene: TRBV2; j_gene: TRBJ2-7; CDR3aa: CASSLGGRGFDEQYF; CDR3nt: TGTGCCAGCAGCTTAGGGGGCAGGGGATTCGACGAGCAGTACTTC
d_gene: .; abundance: once; v_gene: TRBV7-2; j_gene: TRBJ2-1; CDR3aa: CASSWGIKRSYNEQFF; CDR3nt: TGTGCCAGCAGCTGGGGCATTAAGAGATCCTACAATGAGCAGTTCTTC
d_gene: .; abundance: many; v_gene: TRBV12-3/TRBV12-4; j_gene: TRBJ2-1; CDR3aa: CASRGDLGNEQFF; CDR3nt: TGTGCCAGCAGAGGGGACCTGGGCAATGAGCAGTTCTTC
d_gene: .; abundance: .; v_gene: TRBV6-2/TRBV6-3; j_gene: TRBJ2-2; CDR3aa: CASSLGGWRENTGELFF; CDR3nt: TGTGCCAGCAGCCTTGGGGGGTGGCGGGAGAACACCGGGGAGCTGTTTTTT
d_gene: .; abundance: .; v_gene: TRBV4-1; j_gene: TRBJ2-7; CDR3aa: CASSPPETRFEQYF; CDR3nt: TGCGCCAGCAGCCCACCCGAGACTAGGTTCGAGCAGTACTTC
d_gene: .; abundance: many; v_gene: TRBV13; j_gene: TRBJ2-1; CDR3aa: CASSLGGEGVGIDEQFF; CDR3nt: TGTGCCAGCAGCTTAGGAGGGGAAGGGGTTGGTATTGATGAGCAGTTCTTC
d_gene: .; abundance: many; v_gene: TRBV4-1; j_gene: TRBJ1-1; CDR3aa: CASSQMPIGTEAFF; CDR3nt: TGCGCCAGCAGCCAAATGCCGATCGGCACTGAAGCTTTCTTT
d_gene: .; abundance: few; v_gene: TRBV3-1; j_gene: TRBJ2-7; CDR3aa: CASSAITGSYEQYF; CDR3nt: TGTGCCAGCAGTGCCATTACAGGTTCCTACGAGCAGTACTTC
d_gene: .; abundance: many; v_gene: TRBV28; j_gene: TRBJ1-1; CDR3aa: CASSLPPGRSMNTEAFF; CDR3nt: TGTGCCAGCAGTCTACCTCCGGGACGGTCTATGAACACTGAAGCTTTCTTT
d_gene: .; abundance: .; v_gene: TRBV11-2; j_gene: TRBJ1-1; CDR3aa: CASSLQGSHQNTEAFF; CDR3nt: TGTGCCAGCAGCCTGCAGGGTTCCCACCAGAACACTGAAGCTTTCTTT
d_gene: TRBD2; abundance: few; v_gene: TRBV5-1; j_gene: TRBJ2-5; CDR3aa: CTSSLPSGSISETQYF; CDR3nt: TGCACCAGCAGCCTACCTAGCGGGAGTATTTCGGAGACCCAGTACTTC
d_gene: .; abundance: many; v_gene: TRBV19; j_gene: TRBJ1-5; CDR3aa: CASSIVPGMQPQHF; CDR3nt: TGTGCCAGTAGTATAGTTCCGGGGATGCAGCCCCAGCATTTT
d_gene: TRBD1; abundance: .; v_gene: TRBV28; j_gene: TRBJ2-7; CDR3aa: CASSLSPLTGPYEQYF; CDR3nt: TGTGCCAGCAGTTTATCCCCCCTGACAGGGCCCTACGAGCAGTACTTC
d_gene: .; abundance: .; v_gene: TRBV13; j_gene: TRBJ2-1; CDR3aa: CASSLGTSDVNEQFF; CDR3nt: TGTGCCAGCAGCTTAGGGACCTCCGACGTAAATGAGCAGTTCTTC
d_gene: TRBD2; abundance: many; v_gene: TRBV12-3/TRBV12-4; j_gene: TRBJ2-5; CDR3aa: CASIKSGRAGETQYF; CDR3nt: TGTGCCAGCATTAAAAGCGGGAGGGCTGGGGAGACCCAGTACTTC
d_gene: .; abundance: many; v_gene: TRBV20-1; j_gene: TRBJ1-2; CDR3aa: CSARDAARGYGYTF; CDR3nt: TGCAGTGCTAGAGACGCGGCTAGGGGATATGGCTACACCTTC
d_gene: .; abundance: many; v_gene: TRBV28; j_gene: TRBJ2-7; CDR3aa: CASSLRGPREQYF; CDR3nt: TGTGCCAGCAGTTTGCGGGGCCCTAGGGAGCAGTACTTC
d_gene: .; abundance: many; v_gene: TRBV6-1; j_gene: TRBJ1-5; CDR3aa: CASRGARDSQPQHF; CDR3nt: TGTGCCAGCAGGGGGGCAAGGGATAGTCAGCCCCAGCATTTT
d_gene: .; abundance: many; v_gene: TRBV3-1; j_gene: TRBJ2-7; CDR3aa: CASSQGQIFIEQYF; CDR3nt: TGTGCCAGCAGCCAAGGACAAATTTTCATCGAGCAGTACTTC
d_gene: .; abundance: few; v_gene: TRBV18; j_gene: TRBJ2-7; CDR3aa: CASSPGLVPTYEQYF; CDR3nt: TGTGCCAGCTCACCCGGACTTGTACCTACCTACGAGCAGTACTTC